One sample yielded the 17 T cell receptor beta chains listed below, sequenced in a study of T cell repertoires in ileal Crohn's disease. Time point reported: inflamed ileum from the surgical specimen. Clones were read by immunoSEQ multiplex PCR, and TCRdb kept only the in-frame ones, dropping some. The table lists about 16,000 clones, 92% of them singletons. The sequenced sample was ileal tissue. These receptor sequences come from an adult with Crohn's disease.

This chain connects TRBV7-2 to TRBJ2-5; 8 nucleotides line up with TRBD2. The germline CDR1 and CDR2 sequences are SGHTA and FQGNSA. This CDR3 has 16 residues. V shed 4 bases and J 5 bases; nucleotides not matched to a gene: 12. CDR3 residues: CASSSLSGGRGETQYF. In DNA, the CDR3 is TGTGCCAGCAGCTCCCTGTCGGGGGGGCGTGGGGAGACCCAGTACTTC.

This rearrangement joins TRBV5-5 to TRBJ1-6; no firm D call. The CDR3 totals 14 residues. V gave up 0 bases and J gave up 8 bases, with 9 bases separating them. Germline values: CDR1 SGHKS, CDR2 YYEKEE (reference sequence). CDR3 DNA: TGTGCCAGCAGCTTGGTCTCGGAAGATTCACCCCTCCACTTT. It codes for CASSLVSEDSPLHF.

The rearrangement links TRBV5-1 to TRBJ1-2, with 11 bases fitting TRBD1. CDR3 size: 16 residues. Germline lookup yields CDR1 SGHRS and CDR2 YFSETQ. V shed 4 bases, J shed 4 bases, and the junction held 9 bases outside the gene matches. CDR3 in amino acids: CASSPRDRGFFYGYTF. In DNA, the CDR3 is TGCGCCAGCAGCCCCCGGGACAGGGGGTTTTTCTATGGCTACACCTTC.

V is TRBV5-6 and J is TRBJ2-5; TRBD1 matches at 8 bases. The J segment lost 1 base and the V segment lost 2 bases, leaving 1 base of the junction unmatched. The CDR3 extends over 14 amino acids. Germline V gene data show CDR1 as SGHDT and CDR2 as YYEEEE. CDR3 sequence reads: CASSFGQGQETQYF. Here the CDR3 DNA reads TGTGCCAGCAGCTTCGGACAGGGCCAAGAGACCCAGTACTTC.

The J gene is TRBJ2-1, the V gene TRBV7-2, with D possibly TRBD2 on 7 matching bases. This CDR3 region has 12 residues. The germline CDR1 and CDR2 sequences are SGHTA and FQGNSA. V lost 8 bases, J lost 12 bases, and 17 bases lay in between. The CDR3 region is CASGQGGDAQFF. CDR3 coding DNA: TGTGCCAGCGGACAAGGGGGGGATGCGCAGTTCTTC.

This clone was detected once. The rearrangement links TRBV9 to TRBJ1-5; no clear D. The V gene lost 0 bases and the J gene lost 4 bases, with 20 bases spanning the gap. The CDR3 is 18 amino acids. CDR1 and CDR2 from the germline V gene are SGDLS and YYNGEE. The CDR3 bases are TGTGCCAGCAGCGTAGGCCTATGGAGGCGAAGTAGGAATCAGCCCCAGCATTTT. Its protein is CASSVGLWRRSRNQPQHF.

V usage is TRBV19 and J usage is TRBJ2-7, with TRBD1 identical over 7 bases. The CDR3 length is 14 residues. Germline CDR1 is LNHDA and CDR2 is SQIVND (reference sequence). Losses at the gene ends were 9 bases for V and 6 bases for J; bases not matched to a gene: 14. The DNA of the CDR3 is TGTGCCAGCGAGATTACAGGGGCTGGGGGCGAGCAGTACTTC. This encodes CASEITGAGGEQYF.

The chain joins TRBV15 to TRBJ2-7, with D maybe TRBD2 (6 bases). The V gene's germline CDR1 is LNHNV and CDR2 YYDKDF (reference sequence). CDR3 size: 12 residues. V was shortened by 5 bases and J by 5 bases, with 10 bases between the two germline ends. CDR3 nucleotides: TGTGCCACCAGCGGCCGCGGGGACGAGCAGTACTTC. Its translation is CATSGRGDEQYF.

This chain connects TRBV27 to TRBJ2-1, with a tentative D call TRBD2 (6 bases). The V end was cut by 3 bases, the J end by 5 bases, with 11 bases between. The CDR3 is made up of 14 amino acids. CDR1 and CDR2 (germline): MNHEY, SMNVEV (reference sequence). The chain's CDR3 is CASSFMRGDNEQFF. Written as DNA, the CDR3 is TGTGCCAGCAGTTTTATGCGGGGTGACAATGAGCAGTTCTTC.

The chain carries TRBV18 and TRBJ1-1; D uncertain. This CDR3 is built from 12 residues. The germline CDR1 and CDR2 sequences are KGHSH and LQKENI. V lost 3 bases to trimming and J lost 1 base, with 3 bases between them. Here the CDR3 reads CASSPPNTEAFF. CDR3 DNA: TGTGCCAGCTCACCCCCGAACACTGAAGCTTTCTTT.

This chain connects TRBV15 to TRBJ1-2, with no clear D. The ends were cut back, 5 bases at V and 0 bases at J, with 13 bases in the middle. CDR1 is LNHNV, CDR2 YYDKDF, per germline (reference sequence). This CDR3 is 15 amino acids long. CDR3 region: CATSGISETNYGYTF. In DNA form, the CDR3 reads TGTGCCACCAGCGGAATATCAGAAACTAACTATGGCTACACCTTC.

With regard to this clone: This sample also contains other DNA sequences that code for the same CDR3. The rearrangement joins TRBV5-6 to TRBJ1-1; 11 bases agree with TRBD1. With 4 bases clipped from V and 1 base from J, the junction kept 9 bases outside the gene matches. The length of the CDR3 is 17 residues. CDR1 is SGHDT, CDR2 YYEEEE, per germline. Here the CDR3 reads CASSGGQGARGNTEAFF. CDR3 nucleotides: TGTGCCAGCAGCGGTGGACAGGGGGCAAGAGGGAACACTGAAGCTTTCTTT. The full variable domain, its missing parts supplied by reference TRBV5-6 and TRBJ1-1, is DAGVTQSPTHLIKTRGQQVTLRCSPKSGHDTVSWYQQALGQGPQFIFQYYEEEERQRGNFPDRFSGHQFPNYSSELNVNALLLGDSALYLCASSGGQGARGNTEAFFGQGTRLTVV.

V gene TRBV7-9 combines with J gene TRBJ2-3; weak D call: TRBD1 (5 bases). The germline gives CDR1 SEHNR, CDR2 FQNEAQ (reference sequence). CDR3 length equals 16 residues. Between the trimmed V and J ends, which lost 2 bases and 0 bases, there was a span of 12 bases. CDR3 region: CASSLYVRASTDTQYF. The CDR3 DNA follows: TGTGCCAGCAGCTTATACGTCAGGGCTAGCACAGATACGCAGTATTTT.

Written as DNA, the CDR3 is TGCGCCAGCAGCCAAGGGTCCGGGATGAACACTGAAGCTTTCTTT. Protein product: CASSQGSGMNTEAFF. The V gene is TRBV4-1, the J gene TRBJ1-1, with unresolved D. This CDR3 is built from 15 residues. Germline V CDR1 and CDR2: MGHRA, YSYEKL. V gave up 1 base and J gave up 0 bases, with 9 bases separating them.

The V gene is TRBV6-1, the J gene TRBJ2-1; a weak D match, TRBD1 (5 bases). Germline V gene lookup returns CDR1 MNHNS and CDR2 SASEGT. The V end was cut by 7 bases, the J end by 6 bases, with 10 bases between. The CDR3 has 12 residues. CDR3 nucleotide sequence: TGTGCCAGCATCAGGGAAAGCAATGAGCAGTTCTTC. As protein: CASIRESNEQFF.

This chain connects TRBV28 to TRBJ2-7, with D possibly being TRBD2 (5 bases). The CDR3 spans 14 residues. Between the trimmed V and J ends, which lost 2 bases and 2 bases, there was a span of 10 bases. Germline V gene data show CDR1 as MDHEN and CDR2 as SYDVKM. CDR3 nucleotide sequence: TGTGCCAGCAGTTTAGTCGAGGGTCCCTACGAGCAGTACTTC. Its translation is CASSLVEGPYEQYF.

The chain's CDR3 is CASSLDVARGNTGELFF. CDR3 DNA: TGTGCCAGCAGCTTAGATGTTGCCAGGGGTAACACCGGGGAGCTGTTTTTT. The chain employs TRBV7-3 and TRBJ2-2; tentative D call: TRBD1 (6 bases). V shed 2 bases and J shed 2 bases, with 15 bases lying between them. The CDR3 runs to 17 residues. Germline V gene sequence: CDR1 SGHTA, CDR2 FQGTGA.